The 19 T cell receptor beta chains in this list originate from one sample, sequenced in a study of T cells in Graves' hyperthyroidism and ophthalmopathy (dated by TCRdb to the late 2010s). Receptor libraries were prepared by multiplex PCR. The sample was run on an Illumina HiSeq 2000. Amplification of TCR beta CDR3 regions was carried out from RNA transcripts. The TCR CDR3 was subjected to a first round of RT-PCR using the HTBI primer set and the Qiagen OneStep RT-PCR kit. In-frame beta chains were kept once TCRdb had trimmed the public reads at Q25 with fastp and called clones with MiXCR. Rows with one shared CDR3 protein collapse into an entry with the most common genes and DNA. A total of more than 500,000 distinct CDR3 sequences appear in this sample, 46% of them only once. The ten largest clones capture about two fifths of the sample. Sequencing was performed on peripheral blood or thyroid tissue (not recorded which). The receptors come from an adult woman with Graves' disease, either hyperthyroidism or ophthalmopathy (not recorded which).

This clonotype was recorded at least ten times. The chain uses TRBV6-6 and TRBJ1-5; D uncertain. Trimming took off 0 bases at V and 4 bases at J, with 10 bases between the two ends. This CDR3 is 15 amino acids long. The V gene's germline CDR1 is MNHNY and CDR2 SVGAGI (reference sequence). The chain's CDR3 is CASSYSKVSNQPQHF. DNA for the CDR3: TGTGCCAGCAGTTACTCGAAAGTCAGTAATCAGCCCCAGCATTTT.

J is TRBJ1-2 and V is TRBV7-9; D gene uncertain. V was trimmed by 5 bases and J by 8 bases, leaving 18 bases between them. This CDR3 is 14 amino acids long. From germline, CDR1 is SEHNR and CDR2 FQNEAQ (reference sequence). The CDR3 DNA follows: TGTGCCAGCAGCCAAGGGATAAGGGTTTACGGCTACACCTTC. Translation: CASSQGIRVYGYTF.

The chain is built from TRBV4-3 and TRBJ1-5, with a tentative D call TRBD1 (6 bases). V dropped 2 bases and J dropped 11 bases, with 13 bases sitting between them. Germline values: CDR1 LGHNA, CDR2 YSLEER. This CDR3 region has 13 residues. The CDR3 region is CASSQRKGETQHF. The CDR3 DNA sequence: TGCGCCAGCAGCCAACGAAAGGGGGAGACCCAGCATTTT.

DNA of the CDR3: TGCAGTGCTAGTGAGGACAGGTATCAGCCCCAGCATTTT. It specifies CSASEDRYQPQHF. This sequence joins TRBV20-1 and TRBJ1-5, with TRBD1 identical over 7 bases. Looked up from germline, CDR1 is DFQATT and CDR2 is SNEGSKA (reference sequence). There are 13 residues in the CDR3. J lost 5 bases, V lost 3 bases, and 4 bases had no gene match.

In its sample, this clonotype was seen many times. The gene calls are TRBV29-1 and TRBJ2-7, with 7 positions matching TRBD1. Germline lookup yields CDR1 SQVTM and CDR2 ANQGSEA. The CDR3 covers 14 residues. Trimming removed 3 bases from V and 3 bases from J; junction bases left unmatched: 8. CDR3 loop: CSVETSNRGYEQYF. The CDR3 DNA reads TGCAGCGTTGAGACCTCAAACAGGGGCTACGAGCAGTACTTC.

The chain recombines TRBV28 with TRBJ1-2; 7 bases line up with TRBD1. Looked up from germline, CDR1 is MDHEN and CDR2 is SYDVKM. The CDR3 length is 15 residues. V was clipped by 2 bases and J by 4 bases; unmatched bases: 7. DNA of the CDR3: TGTGCCAGCAGTTTAGCCAGGGGGATACTCTATGGCTACACCTTC. It codes for CASSLARGILYGYTF.

This chain joins TRBV10-2 and TRBJ1-6; 11 bases fit TRBD1. The junction had 9 bases not matched to a gene; V was cut back by 4 bases and J by 10 bases. CDR1 and CDR2 from the germline V gene are WSHSY and SAAADI. CDR3 length equals 16 residues. CDR3 protein: CASSGRDRGFESPLHF. CDR3 nucleotide sequence: TGCGCCAGCAGTGGTCGGGACAGGGGGTTTGAGTCACCCCTCCACTTT.

The chain uses TRBV28 and TRBJ2-7, with 7 nucleotides matching TRBD1. Per germline, CDR1 MDHEN and CDR2 SYDVKM. The CDR3 totals 13 residues. Trimming removed 6 bases from V and 3 bases from J; junction bases left unmatched: 5. DNA of the CDR3: TGTGCCAGCAGGACCGGGACAGTCTACGAGCAGTACTTC. Its translation: CASRTGTVYEQYF.

The chain employs TRBV10-3 and TRBJ2-1, with 7 bases lining up with TRBD2. V lost 10 bases to trimming and J lost 11 bases; unmatched junction nucleotides: 14. The CDR3 runs to 13 residues. Germline values: CDR1 ENHRY, CDR2 SYGVKD. CDR3 bases: TGTGCCACGACGAGCGGGAATCAGCCCCAGCAGTTCTTC. Translated, it gives CATTSGNQPQQFF.

This clonotype was detected only a few times. The chain couples TRBV11-2 to TRBJ2-7; 11 bases map to TRBD2. The junction had 10 bases not matched to a gene; V was cut back by 5 bases and J by 7 bases. CDR1 and CDR2 (germline): SGHAT, FQNNGV. The CDR3 consists of 15 residues. In DNA form, the CDR3 reads TGTGCCAGCAGCACTGTCACTAGCGGGAGTTGGGAGCAGTACTTC. Protein: CASSTVTSGSWEQYF.

This rearrangement joins TRBV25-1 to TRBJ1-2; D is unclear. The CDR3 is 12 residues long. V gave up 6 bases and J gave up 3 bases, with 8 bases separating them. Germline V gives CDR1 MGHDK, CDR2 SYGVNS. The DNA for the CDR3 is TGTGCCAGCAGGGGGTTAGACTATGGCTACACCTTC. Translation gives CASRGLDYGYTF.

This rearrangement joins TRBV25-1 to TRBJ1-6; D unclear. Germline CDR1 is MGHDK and CDR2 is SYGVNS. V lost 1 base and J 5 bases, leaving 3 bases between the germline ends. The CDR3 totals 13 residues. The CDR3 reads CASSESNNSPLHF. CDR3 DNA sequence: TGTGCCAGCAGTGAATCTAATAATTCACCCCTCCACTTT.

This clonotype appeared a few times. The chain recombines TRBV2 with TRBJ2-5, with TRBD2 identical over 11 bases. Germline CDR1 and CDR2: SNHLY and FYNNEI. V was clipped by 5 bases and J by 5 bases; unmatched bases: 7. The CDR3 extends over 15 amino acids. The CDR3 region is CASSLRLAGKETQYF. The DNA of the CDR3 is TGTGCCAGCAGTCTTAGACTAGCGGGAAAGGAGACCCAGTACTTC.

The chain recombines TRBV25-1 with TRBJ1-6; 9 nucleotides align to TRBD1. Germline CDR1 is MGHDK and CDR2 is SYGVNS. The length of the CDR3 is 15 residues. Losses at the gene ends were 3 bases for V and 8 bases for J; bases not matched to a gene: 5. The CDR3 loop is CASSDRQGGYSPLHF. The CDR3 DNA is TGTGCCAGCAGTGACCGACAGGGGGGCTATTCACCCCTCCACTTT.

This chain uses TRBV7-9 with TRBJ1-4; D remains ambiguous. The CDR3 covers 15 residues. V was pared by 2 bases and J by 0 bases, with 7 bases between. CDR1 SEHNR and CDR2 FQNEAQ come from the germline V gene (reference sequence). The CDR3 DNA follows: TGTGCCAGCAGCTTATCAGTTTCAACTAATGAAAAACTGTTTTTT. It encodes CASSLSVSTNEKLFF. Looking up the rest from reference TRBV7-9 and TRBJ1-4 gives the full variable domain: DTGVSQNPRHKITKRGQNVTFRCDPISEHNRLYWYRQTLGQGPEFLTYFQNEAQLEKSRLLSDRFSAERPKGSFSTLEIQRTEQGDSAMYLCASSLSVSTNEKLFFGSGTQLSVL.

As for this clonotype: Mismatch with germline at one junction end may stem from a read error. The J gene is TRBJ2-6, the V gene TRBV29-1, with D perhaps TRBD2 (5 bases). CDR1 SQVTM and CDR2 ANQGSEA come from the germline V gene. The CDR3 spans 13 residues. This chain's CDR3 is CSVGSWTVRTEAF. In nucleotides, the CDR3 is TGCAGCGTTGGCTCTTGGACCGTGAGGACTGAAGCTTTC. The full variable domain, completed using reference TRBV29-1 and TRBJ2-6, is SAVISQKPSRDICQRGTSLTIQCQVDSQVTMMFWYRQQPGQSLTLIATANQGSEATYESGFVIDKFPISRPNLTFSTLTVSNMSPEDSSIYLCSVGSWTVRTEAFGAGSRLTVL.

The chain carries TRBV7-2 and TRBJ2-7; D may be TRBD1 (5 bases). V was pared by 2 bases and J by 2 bases, with 10 bases between. The CDR3 is 14 residues long. Per germline, CDR1 SGHTA and CDR2 FQGNSA. The CDR3 coding sequence is TGTGCCAGCAGCTTAACGTACAGGCCCTACGAGCAGTACTTC. Its translation is CASSLTYRPYEQYF.

In this sample, this clonotype turned up many times. The chain joins TRBV11-2 to TRBJ2-2; D is unresolved. Deletions cut 5 bases from V and 5 bases from J, with 15 bases between. This CDR3 is built from 15 residues. The V gene's germline CDR1 is SGHAT and CDR2 FQNNGV. The CDR3 protein is CASSPYLQPTGELFF. CDR3 DNA: TGTGCCAGCAGCCCCTACTTACAGCCGACCGGGGAGCTGTTTTTT.

V is TRBV11-2 and J is TRBJ2-2; tentative D call: TRBD1 (6 bases). V lost 7 bases and J lost 4, with 16 bases in between. Germline V gene sequence: CDR1 SGHAT, CDR2 FQNNGV. The CDR3 loop spans 15 amino acids. CDR3 sequence: CASIGQPGSTGELFF. The CDR3, as DNA: TGTGCCAGCATCGGACAGCCGGGTAGCACCGGGGAGCTGTTTTTT.